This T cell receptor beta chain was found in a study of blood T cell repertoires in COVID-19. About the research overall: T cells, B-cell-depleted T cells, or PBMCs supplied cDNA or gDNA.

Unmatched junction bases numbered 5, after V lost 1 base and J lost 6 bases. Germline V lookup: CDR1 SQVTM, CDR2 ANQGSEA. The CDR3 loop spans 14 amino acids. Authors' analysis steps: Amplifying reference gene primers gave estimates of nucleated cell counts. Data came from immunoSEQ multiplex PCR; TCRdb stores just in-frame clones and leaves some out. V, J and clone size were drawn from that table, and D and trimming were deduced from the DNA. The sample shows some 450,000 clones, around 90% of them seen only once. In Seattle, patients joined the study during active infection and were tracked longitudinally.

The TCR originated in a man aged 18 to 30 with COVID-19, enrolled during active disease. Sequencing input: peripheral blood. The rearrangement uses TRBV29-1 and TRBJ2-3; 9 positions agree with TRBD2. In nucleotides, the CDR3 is TGCAGCGTTGAAGGCGGGAGGGTAACGGATACGCAGTATTTT. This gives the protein CSVEGGRVTDTQYF.